The entry below gives a single T cell receptor (beta chain) sequence along with its context. Trimming shortened V by 10 bases and J by 2 bases, and 2 bases separated the two germline ends. The CDR3 spans 10 residues. The V gene's germline CDR1 is LNHDA and CDR2 SQIVND (reference sequence). This specimen comes from a study of control samples from healthy donors and cancer patients. Libraries were prepared by immunoSEQ multiplex PCR; TCRdb keeps only in-frame clonotypes and omits some of them. The sample comprises 98,000 or so clones, 79% of which are singletons, and roughly a tenth rests with the top ten.

The J gene is TRBJ2-2, the V gene TRBV19; D uncertain. The specimen sequenced was blood. This TCR was recovered from a woman younger than 45 in good health. In nucleotides, the CDR3 is TGTGCCAAAAACACCGGGGAGCTGTTTTTT. Its translation is CAKNTGELFF.